Listed below are T cell receptor beta chains from one sample, sequenced in a study of blood T cell repertoires in COVID-19. The table came from immunoSEQ multiplex PCR; TCRdb's copy has only in-frame clones and leaves some out. The sample consists of more than 200,000 clones, roughly 80% of them appearing once. The sample taken for sequencing was peripheral blood. All receptors derive from a woman in her thirties or forties with active or convalescent COVID-19. CDR3s include the opening cysteine and the closing phenylalanine or tryptophan. A D gene is named only where the DNA matches it firmly. Size is stated for part of the rows, as once, few or many counts, or as a class when the clone is expanded.

TRBV28	TRBJ2-2	.	.	TGTGCCAGCAGTTTATACGGCGGGGTGAACACCGGGGAGCTGTTTTTT	CASSLYGGVNTGELFF
TRBV19	TRBJ2-1	.	TRBD2	TGTGTCCTAGGAAACGAGCGGGACCGGGAGCAGTTCTTC	CVLGNERDREQFF
TRBV7-9	TRBJ2-5	.	TRBD2	TGTGCCAGCAGCTTGTCTAGCGGGGGACAAGAGACCCAGTACTTC	CASSLSSGGQETQYF
TRBV7-9	TRBJ2-1	.	.	TGTGCCAGCAGCCTTACGAGCTCCTACAATGAGCAGTTCTTC	CASSLTSSYNEQFF
TRBV6-5	TRBJ1-6	.	.	TGTGCCAGCAGTTTCTCACCAACAGGGTCAGGTTCACCCCTCCACTTT	CASSFSPTGSGSPLHF
TRBV6-5	TRBJ1-2	.	TRBD1	TGTGCCAGCAGTCCCGACAGGGCCTTGTTCCGCTTC	CASSPDRALFRF
TRBV20-1	TRBJ1-2	many	.	TGCAGTGCTAGAGCCTCCCGGGTCTTCTTC	CSARASRVFF
TRBV4-2	TRBJ2-1	.	TRBD1	TGTGCCAGCAGCCCTGGACAGGGTTTCAATGAGCAGTTCTTC	CASSPGQGFNEQFF
TRBV4-1	TRBJ2-7	.	.	TGCGCCAGCAGCCAAATGGGAGCCTACGAGCAGTACTTC	CASSQMGAYEQYF
TRBV18	TRBJ1-1	once	.	TGTGCCAGCTCACCAGGGGCAGGGCGTCACTCTGAAGCTTTCTTT	CASSPGAGRHSEAFF
TRBV3-1/TRBV3-2	TRBJ1-6	.	TRBD1	TGTGCCAGCAGCCAAGGAGGGACAGGGGGCCATTCACCCCTCCACTTT	CASSQGGTGGHSPLHF
TRBV29-1	TRBJ1-3	once	.	TGCAGCGTCGGAGGGACTGGAAACACCATATATTTT	CSVGGTGNTIYF
TRBV27	TRBJ1-6	.	TRBD1	TGTGCCAGCAGTTGGGCGGGACAGGGAGATTCACCCCTCCACTTT	CASSWAGQGDSPLHF
TRBV6-2/TRBV6-3	TRBJ1-1	few	.	TGTGCCAGCAGTTACTATCACGGGGGAGCTTTCTTT	CASSYYHGGAFF
TRBV14	TRBJ2-1	.	.	TGTGCCAGCAGCCAACTCCGGACTTCTAATGAGCAGTTCTTC	CASSQLRTSNEQFF
TRBV30	TRBJ2-1	few	.	TGTGCCTGGAGTGGGGGAGGGGACAAGGAGTTCTTC	CAWSGGGDKEFF
TRBV5-1	TRBJ1-6	once	.	TGCGCCAGCAGCTCCTCCTTTAGCAGGGGAGAGGATAATTCACCCCTCCACTTT	CASSSSFSRGEDNSPLHF
TRBV6-5	TRBJ1-2	.	.	TGTGCCAGCAGTTATCGTGGTCCCGGTCCCCCCACCTTC	CASSYRGPGPPTF
TRBV9	TRBJ1-2	.	.	TGTGCCAGCAGCGCCTTTATGGGCGGCTACACCTTC	CASSAFMGGYTF
TRBV7-6	TRBJ2-1	.	.	TGTGCCAGCAGCCAAGCACGAAAAGGGGGCAATGAGCAGTTCTTC	CASSQARKGGNEQFF
TRBV19	TRBJ1-5	.	TRBD1	TGTGCCAGTAGTAGCGGACAGGTCAATCAGCCCCAGCATTTT	CASSSGQVNQPQHF
TRBV5-6	TRBJ1-4	.	.	TGTGCCAGCAGCCTGTACAGAACAACTAATGAAAAACTGTTTTTT	CASSLYRTTNEKLFF
TRBV5-5	TRBJ1-5	.	.	TGTGCCAGCAGCGAGGGTGGTCGGGGGCAGCCCCAGCATTTT	CASSEGGRGQPQHF
TRBV7-2	TRBJ1-5	few	.	TGTGCCAGCAGCTTATGGACAGACAATCAGCCCCAGCATTTT	CASSLWTDNQPQHF
TRBV19	TRBJ1-2	.	.	TGTGCCAGTAGTATACGTGTAGACACACTCCCTCGGCATGGCTACACCTTC	CASSIRVDTLPRHGYTF
TRBV9	TRBJ2-7	.	.	TGTGCCAGCAGCGTCCACGGAGAGCGCTACGAGCAGTACTTC	CASSVHGERYEQYF
TRBV5-1	TRBJ2-5	once	.	TGCGCCAGCAGTAGTCGGACATACCAAGAGACCCAGTACTTC	CASSSRTYQETQYF
TRBV28	TRBJ2-5	.	.	TGTGCCAGCAGGGGGATTGGGGGCAGAGAGACCCAGTACTTC	CASRGIGGRETQYF
TRBV28	TRBJ1-2	few	TRBD1	TGTGCCAGCAGTTTACCCGGGACAGGGTATGGCTACACCTTC	CASSLPGTGYGYTF
TRBV7-8	TRBJ1-2	.	TRBD1	TGTGCCAGCAGCCTACAGGGGGCTCGGGGCTACACCTTC	CASSLQGARGYTF
TRBV5-1	TRBJ2-2	.	.	TGCGCCAGCAGCTTGGCCCTGGACAGCAGTTACACCGGGGAGCTGTTTTTT	CASSLALDSSYTGELFF
TRBV6-5	TRBJ2-6	.	TRBD1	TGTGCCAGCAGCCTCGGACAGGTTGGGGCCAACGTCCTGACTTTC	CASSLGQVGANVLTF
TRBV12-3/TRBV12-4	TRBJ1-5	.	.	TGTGCCAGCAGATTCCCGGGGCAGCCCCAGCATTTT	CASRFPGQPQHF
TRBV19	TRBJ1-2	.	TRBD1	TGTGCCAGTAGTATAAGGAGACAGGGCGCCTATGGCTACACCTTC	CASSIRRQGAYGYTF
TRBV28	TRBJ1-5	.	.	TGTGCCAGCAGTTTTGGGCAGGGCGTAAACCAGCCCCAGCATTTT	CASSFGQGVNQPQHF
TRBV5-1	TRBJ1-1	.	TRBD1	TGCGCCAGCAGCTTTTCACAGGGGGCTGGAGCTTTCTTT	CASSFSQGAGAFF
TRBV7-9	TRBJ1-3	.	.	TGTGCCAGCAGCTTGAGAGGCTCTGGAAACACCATATATTTT	CASSLRGSGNTIYF
TRBV5-1	TRBJ1-2	.	TRBD1	TGCGCCAGCAGCTTGGAGACAGGGAAGGTTTATGGCTACACCTTC	CASSLETGKVYGYTF
TRBV6-4	TRBJ2-1	.	.	TGTGCCAGCAGTCTAAGCGGTAGCTCCTACAATGAGCAGTTCTTC	CASSLSGSSYNEQFF
TRBV30	TRBJ2-3	.	.	TGTGCCTGGAGTCTCGGACTTTCGGATACGCAGTATTTT	CAWSLGLSDTQYF
TRBV30	TRBJ1-5	few	.	TGTGCCTGGAGTGTAAGTGGAACACCCCGAAGGAGGGCCCAGCATTTT	CAWSVSGTPRRRAQHF
TRBV13	TRBJ2-1	.	TRBD1	TGTGCCAGCAGCCCGACGGGACAGTGGAGCTCCTACAATGAGCAGTTCTTC	CASSPTGQWSSYNEQFF
TRBV3-1/TRBV3-2	TRBJ1-6	.	TRBD1	TGTGCCAGCAGACCCGGGACAGGGGATAATTCACCCCTCCACTTT	CASRPGTGDNSPLHF
TRBV20-1	TRBJ1-2	.	.	TGCAGTACAGACAGGACGGTTGGCTACACCTTC	CSTDRTVGYTF
TRBV2	TRBJ1-6	.	TRBD1	TGTGCCAGCAGTGAATCGACAGGGAATTGGAATTCACCCCTCCACTTT	CASSESTGNWNSPLHF
TRBV2	TRBJ1-2	.	.	TGTGCCAGCAGCTTAGGGGTTCGAAGTGAGGGCTACACCTTC	CASSLGVRSEGYTF
TRBV30	TRBJ1-4	.	.	TGTGCCTGGAGTACCAGGGAAAATGAAAAACTGTTTTTT	CAWSTRENEKLFF
TRBV3-1/TRBV3-2	TRBJ2-5	.	.	TGTGCCAGCAGCCGCCAAGGACTGGAAGAGACCCAGTACTTC	CASSRQGLEETQYF
TRBV28	TRBJ2-5	few	TRBD2	TGTGCCAGCAGTTTAGCTAGCGGGGGGGGAGAGACCCAGTACTTC	CASSLASGGGETQYF
TRBV7-2	TRBJ1-1	.	.	TGTGCCAGCAGCCGGGGTCAGTTCACTGAAGCTTTCTTT	CASSRGQFTEAFF
TRBV30	TRBJ2-1	few	.	TGTGCCTCAACCGGGGGGCCCACCTACAATGAGCAGTTCTTC	CASTGGPTYNEQFF
TRBV30	TRBJ1-4	.	.	TGTGCCTGGGGGAGGTTACGAACTAATGAAAAACTGTTTTTT	CAWGRLRTNEKLFF
TRBV6-5	TRBJ2-7	.	.	TGTGCCAGCAGTCCCTCGGGAAGCTTCTACGAGCAGTACTTC	CASSPSGSFYEQYF
TRBV14	TRBJ1-4	once	.	TGTGCCAGCAGCCAAGATTTAGGGGTTGAAAAACTGTTTTTT	CASSQDLGVEKLFF
TRBV27	TRBJ1-4	few	TRBD1	TGTGCCAGCAGGGGAACCACAGGGGTTGCAACTAATGAAAAACTGTTTTTT	CASRGTTGVATNEKLFF